What follows describes a single T cell receptor (beta chain). When the RNA was reverse transcribed, random hexamers were used with an input of about 0.5 to 1 ug. Via MiXCR, TCRdb re-called the immunoSEQ multiplex PCR reads, giving one row per CDR3 protein. The sample holds roughly 200,000 distinct CDR3 sequences, 90% to 95% seen once. The data are from a study of CD8 T cells in Susac syndrome. Sequencing of TCR beta, carried out with a high-throughput approach, was applied to CD8+ and CD4+ T cells from the blood. Negative isolation yielded CD8+ and CD4+ T cells; FACS enriched TEMRA cells. The sequence was collected from a human donor in good health. Sequenced: CD4+ T cells from PBMCs.

The DNA for the CDR3 is TGCAGTGCTAGAGATTCGGGAGGAGATTCCACTGAAGCTTTCTTT. Protein: CSARDSGGDSTEAFF. The V call is TRBV20-1, the J call TRBJ1-1, with no clear D. V was trimmed by 0 bases and J by 4 bases, leaving 15 bases between them. The CDR3 spans 15 residues. Germline V CDR1 and CDR2: DFQATT, SNEGSKA (reference sequence).